Following are 2 T cell receptor beta chains from one sample sequenced in a study of shared clonotypes between healthy human individuals. TCRdb's copy holds only in-frame clones and misses some; the assay was immunoSEQ multiplex PCR. This table has about 650,000 clones, just under 97% appearing once. Positively selected for CCR7, the CD45RO-negative cells used as naive CD8 cells excluded terminally differentiated effector memory CD45RA+ cells. The sample was naive CD8+ T cells sorted from blood. The origin of the receptors is a woman aged 25-40 years in good health.

The chain recombines TRBV7-8 with TRBJ1-1, with D unclear. V lost 8 bases to trimming and J lost 1 base, with 17 bases between them. The CDR3 is 15 residues long. Germline V CDR1 and CDR2: SGHVS, FQNEAQ. CDR3 in DNA: TGTGCCAGCCAATCGTCTGGACGCTGGAACACTGAAGCTTTCTTT. It codes for CASQSSGRWNTEAFF. The entire variable domain, with the rest obtained from reference TRBV7-8 and TRBJ1-1, is as follows: GAGVSQSPRYKVAKRGQDVALRCDPISGHVSLFWYQQALGQGPEFLTYFQNEAQLDKSGLPSDRFFAERPEGSVSTLKIQRTQQEDSAVYLCASQSSGRWNTEAFFGQGTRLTVV.

Here the CDR3 DNA reads TGTGCCAGGCGTTGGGCTAGCGGGCGCGACTCCTACGAGCAGTACTTC. It specifies CARRWASGRDSYEQYF. The chain joins TRBV11-2 to TRBJ2-7; TRBD2 aligns across 8 bases. The V gene's germline CDR1 is SGHAT and CDR2 FQNNGV. The length of the CDR3 is 16 residues. V gave up 9 bases and J gave up 0 bases; unmatched junction bases: 13.